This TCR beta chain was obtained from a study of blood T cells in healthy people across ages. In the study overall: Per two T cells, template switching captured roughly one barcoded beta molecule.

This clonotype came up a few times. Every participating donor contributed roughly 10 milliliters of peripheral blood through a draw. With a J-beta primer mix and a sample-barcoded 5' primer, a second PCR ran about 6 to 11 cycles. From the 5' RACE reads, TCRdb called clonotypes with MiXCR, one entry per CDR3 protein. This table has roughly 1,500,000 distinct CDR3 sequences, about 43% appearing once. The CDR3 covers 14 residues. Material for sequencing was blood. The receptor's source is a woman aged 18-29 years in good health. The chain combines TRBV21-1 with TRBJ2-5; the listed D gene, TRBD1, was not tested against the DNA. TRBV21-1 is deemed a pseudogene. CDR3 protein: CASSNRGIGETQYF. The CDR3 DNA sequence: TGTGCCAGCAGCAATCGCGGGATAGGAGAGACCCAGTACTTC.